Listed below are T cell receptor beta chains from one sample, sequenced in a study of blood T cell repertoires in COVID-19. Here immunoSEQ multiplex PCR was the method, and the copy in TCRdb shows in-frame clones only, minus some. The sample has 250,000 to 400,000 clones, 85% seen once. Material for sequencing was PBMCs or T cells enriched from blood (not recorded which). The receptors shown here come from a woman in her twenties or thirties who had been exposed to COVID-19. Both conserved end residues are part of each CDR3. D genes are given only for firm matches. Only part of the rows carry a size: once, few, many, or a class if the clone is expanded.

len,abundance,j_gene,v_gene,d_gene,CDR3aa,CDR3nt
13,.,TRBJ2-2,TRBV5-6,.,CASSLDQDGELFF,TGTGCCAGCAGCTTGGATCAGGACGGGGAGCTGTTTTTT
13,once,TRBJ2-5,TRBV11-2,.,CASSPRRQETQYF,TGTGCCAGCAGCCCTCGCAGACAAGAGACCCAGTACTTC
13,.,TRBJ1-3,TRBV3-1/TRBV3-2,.,CASSQSSGNTIYF,TGTGCCAGCAGCCAGAGCTCTGGAAACACCATATATTTT
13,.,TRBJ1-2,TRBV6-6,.,CAIQPGHLGGYTF,TGTGCCATCCAACCAGGGCATCTGGGCGGCTACACCTTC
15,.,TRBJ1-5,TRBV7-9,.,CASSYRPEAFQPQHF,TGTGCCAGCAGCTACCGACCGGAGGCTTTTCAGCCCCAGCATTTT
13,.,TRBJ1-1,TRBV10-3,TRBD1,CAAGGGQRIEAFF,TGTGCCGCCGGTGGGGGACAGAGGATTGAAGCTTTCTTT
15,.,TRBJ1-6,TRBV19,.,CASRRGRDDNSPLHF,TGTGCCAGTAGGCGGGGACGGGATGATAATTCACCCCTCCACTTT
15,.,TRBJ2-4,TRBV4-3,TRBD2,CASSQALAGVNIQYF,TGCGCCAGCAGCCAAGCCCTAGCGGGGGTAAACATTCAGTACTTC
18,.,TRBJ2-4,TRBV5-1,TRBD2,CASRPARVAGDPKNIQYF,TGCGCCAGCAGACCCGCCCGAGTTGCGGGAGATCCCAAAAACATTCAGTACTTC
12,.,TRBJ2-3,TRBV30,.,CAWTDLTDTQYF,TGTGCCTGGACGGACTTAACAGATACGCAGTATTTT
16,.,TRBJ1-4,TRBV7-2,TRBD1,CASSLALTGSREKLFF,TGTGCCAGCAGCTTAGCCCTGACAGGGAGTCGTGAAAAACTGTTTTTT
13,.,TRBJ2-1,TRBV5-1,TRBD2,CASSPSGIYEQFF,TGCGCCAGCTCGCCTAGCGGGATCTATGAGCAGTTCTTC
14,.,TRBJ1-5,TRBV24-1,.,CATASLEGNQPQHF,TGTGCCACCGCGTCTCTTGAGGGCAATCAGCCCCAGCATTTT
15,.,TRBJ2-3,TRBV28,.,CASTRPGLFSDTQYF,TGTGCCAGCACCCGGCCGGGACTTTTCTCAGATACGCAGTATTTT
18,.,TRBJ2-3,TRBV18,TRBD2,CASSPPAGRSWLEDTQYF,TGTGCCAGCTCACCACCAGCGGGAAGGTCCTGGCTTGAAGATACGCAGTATTTT
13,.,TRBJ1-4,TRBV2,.,CASSVTADEKLFF,TGTGCCAGCAGTGTTACGGCGGATGAAAAACTGTTTTTT
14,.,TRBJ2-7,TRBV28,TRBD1,CASPPRGPAYEQYF,TGTGCCAGCCCACCAAGGGGGCCAGCCTACGAGCAGTACTTC
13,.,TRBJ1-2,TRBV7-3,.,CASSLVQDYGYTF,TGTGCCAGCAGCTTAGTACAGGATTATGGCTACACCTTC
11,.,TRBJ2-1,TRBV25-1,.,CASSVSNEQFF,TGTGCCAGCAGTGTTTCGAATGAGCAGTTCTTC
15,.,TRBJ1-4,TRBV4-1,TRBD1,CASSQSGTVNEKLFF,TGCGCCAGCAGCCAATCAGGGACAGTTAATGAAAAACTGTTTTTT
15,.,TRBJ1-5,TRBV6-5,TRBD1,CASSSGQISNQPQHF,TGTGCCAGCAGTTCGGGACAGATTAGCAATCAGCCCCAGCATTTT
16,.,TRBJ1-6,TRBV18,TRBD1,CASSPSDRGLSSPLHF,TGTGCCAGCTCACCGTCCGACAGGGGGCTCAGTTCACCCCTCCACTTT
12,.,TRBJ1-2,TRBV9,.,CASSLGGGGYTF,TGTGCCAGCAGTCTAGGGGGTGGTGGCTACACCTTC
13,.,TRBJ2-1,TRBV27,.,CASTPGSAGEQFF,TGTGCCAGCACCCCGGGTTCCGCGGGTGAGCAGTTCTTC
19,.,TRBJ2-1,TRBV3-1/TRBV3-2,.,CASSQDGTGGFGSYNEQFF,TGTGCCAGCAGCCAAGATGGAACTGGAGGCTTTGGTTCCTACAATGAGCAGTTCTTC
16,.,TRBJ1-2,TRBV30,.,CALTPGATPRNYGYTF,TGTGCCTTGACCCCAGGGGCCACCCCAAGAAACTATGGCTACACCTTC
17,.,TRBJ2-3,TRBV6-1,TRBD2,CASSEVKASGSTDTQYF,TGTGCCAGCAGTGAAGTTAAGGCTAGCGGGTCCACAGATACGCAGTATTTT
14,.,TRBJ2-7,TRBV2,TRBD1,CASSPGTGRFEQYF,TGTGCCAGCAGTCCCGGGACAGGGAGGTTCGAGCAGTACTTC
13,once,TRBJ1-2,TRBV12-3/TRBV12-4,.,CASSLGNMGGYTF,TGTGCCAGCAGTTTGGGCAATATGGGTGGCTACACCTTC
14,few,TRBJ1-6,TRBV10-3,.,CAISDTGNNSPLHF,TGTGCCATCAGTGACACAGGGAATAATTCACCCCTCCACTTT
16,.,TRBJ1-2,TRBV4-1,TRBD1,CASSRGTGGINYGYTF,TGCGCCAGCAGCCGCGGGACAGGGGGTATAAACTATGGCTACACCTTC
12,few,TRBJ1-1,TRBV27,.,CASSLTEGEAFF,TGTGCCAGCAGTTTAACAGAAGGTGAAGCTTTCTTT
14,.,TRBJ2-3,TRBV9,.,CASSREIGTDTQYF,TGTGCCAGCAGCCGGGAAATTGGCACAGATACGCAGTATTTT
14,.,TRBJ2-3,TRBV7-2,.,CASSPQTGTDTQYF,TGTGCCAGCAGCCCCCAGACAGGCACAGATACGCAGTATTTT
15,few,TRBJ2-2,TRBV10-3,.,CAISESSRVDGELFF,TGTGCCATCAGTGAGTCAAGCAGGGTTGACGGGGAGCTGTTTTTT
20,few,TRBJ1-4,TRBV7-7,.,CASSLAHEGKPQRSNEKLFF,TGTGCTAGCAGCTTAGCTCATGAGGGAAAACCCCAGCGGTCTAATGAAAAACTGTTTTTT
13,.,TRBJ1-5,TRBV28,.,CASSNSRNQPQHF,TGTGCCAGCAGTAACAGTCGAAATCAGCCCCAGCATTTT
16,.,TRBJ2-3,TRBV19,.,CASSMNPGLGESTQYF,TGTGCCAGTAGTATGAATCCAGGGCTTGGTGAGAGTACGCAGTATTTT
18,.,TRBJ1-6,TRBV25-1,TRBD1,CASSEGLRQGMRNSPLHF,TGTGCCAGCAGTGAAGGGTTGAGACAGGGGATGAGAAATTCACCCCTCCACTTT
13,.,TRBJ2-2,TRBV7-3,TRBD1,CASSEQGTGELFF,TGTGCCAGCAGCGAACAGGGGACCGGGGAGCTGTTTTTT
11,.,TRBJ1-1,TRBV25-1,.,CASNGGDVAFF,TGTGCCAGCAATGGCGGTGATGTTGCTTTCTTT
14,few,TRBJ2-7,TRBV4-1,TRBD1,CASSRGTGAYEQYF,TGCGCCAGCAGCCGAGGGACAGGGGCCTACGAGCAGTACTTC
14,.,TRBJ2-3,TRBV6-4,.,CASSSSASTDTQYF,TGTGCCAGCAGTTCTAGCGCCAGCACAGATACGCAGTATTTT
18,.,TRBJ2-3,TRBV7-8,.,CASSLGLLERRDRDTQYF,TGTGCCAGCAGCTTAGGCCTCCTTGAGCGGCGGGATAGGGATACGCAGTATTTT
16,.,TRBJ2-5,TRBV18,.,CASSPPYGGIEETQYF,TGTGCCAGCTCACCACCGTATGGGGGCATAGAAGAGACCCAGTACTTC
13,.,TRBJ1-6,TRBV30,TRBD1,CASFDRVNSPLHF,TGTGCCTCCTTTGACAGGGTCAATTCACCCCTCCACTTT
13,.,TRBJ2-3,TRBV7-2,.,CASSLSITDTQYF,TGTGCCAGCAGCTTATCTATCACAGATACGCAGTATTTT
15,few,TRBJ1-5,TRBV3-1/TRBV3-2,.,CASSQDPGSNQPQHF,TGTGCCAGCAGCCAAGATCCGGGGAGCAATCAGCCCCAGCATTTT
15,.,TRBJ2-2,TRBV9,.,CASSVGHRVSGELFF,TGTGCCAGCAGCGTAGGGCACAGGGTTTCCGGGGAGCTGTTTTTT
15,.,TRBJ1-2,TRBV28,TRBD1,CASAFTGEANYGYTF,TGTGCCAGCGCCTTCACAGGGGAGGCGAACTATGGCTACACCTTC
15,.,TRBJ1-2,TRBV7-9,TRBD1,CASSLTSQGAYGYTF,TGTGCCAGCAGCTTGACCTCACAGGGGGCATATGGCTACACCTTC
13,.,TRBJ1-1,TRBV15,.,CATSRNRDTEAFF,TGTGCCACCAGCAGAAACAGGGATACTGAAGCTTTCTTT
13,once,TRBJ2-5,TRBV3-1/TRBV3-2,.,CASSLRTVETQYF,TGTGCCAGCAGCCTGAGGACAGTAGAGACCCAGTACTTC
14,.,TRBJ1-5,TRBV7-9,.,CATCPGEWDQPQHF,TGTGCCACATGCCCCGGAGAATGGGATCAGCCCCAGCATTTT
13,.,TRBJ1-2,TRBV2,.,CASSVSGFYGYTF,TGTGCCAGCAGTGTATCAGGGTTCTATGGCTACACCTTC